Included here is one T cell receptor (beta chain) sequence, with context. This sample is drawn from a study of OX40 agonist ivuxolimab in advanced cancers. Germline lookup yields CDR1 MGHRA and CDR2 YSYEKL. CDR3 length: 17 residues. Trimming cost V 3 bases and J 0 bases; bases outside gene matches: 5. Only in-frame clones appear in the TCRdb table, and some are missing; sequencing was by immunoSEQ multiplex PCR. The sample contains fewer than 65,000 clones, approximately 90% of which appear only once. The chain combines TRBV4-1 with TRBJ1-6; 7 positions match TRBD1. The material was CD4+ or CD8+ T cells sorted from blood, obtained in a trial of the OX40 agonist ivuxolimab. The TCR comes from an adult with an advanced solid tumor such as melanoma, head and neck, liver or kidney cancer. The CDR3 sequence: CASSQPGQSSYNSPLHF. The CDR3 nucleotides are TGCGCCAGCAGCCAGCCGGGACAGAGCTCCTATAATTCACCCCTCCACTTT.